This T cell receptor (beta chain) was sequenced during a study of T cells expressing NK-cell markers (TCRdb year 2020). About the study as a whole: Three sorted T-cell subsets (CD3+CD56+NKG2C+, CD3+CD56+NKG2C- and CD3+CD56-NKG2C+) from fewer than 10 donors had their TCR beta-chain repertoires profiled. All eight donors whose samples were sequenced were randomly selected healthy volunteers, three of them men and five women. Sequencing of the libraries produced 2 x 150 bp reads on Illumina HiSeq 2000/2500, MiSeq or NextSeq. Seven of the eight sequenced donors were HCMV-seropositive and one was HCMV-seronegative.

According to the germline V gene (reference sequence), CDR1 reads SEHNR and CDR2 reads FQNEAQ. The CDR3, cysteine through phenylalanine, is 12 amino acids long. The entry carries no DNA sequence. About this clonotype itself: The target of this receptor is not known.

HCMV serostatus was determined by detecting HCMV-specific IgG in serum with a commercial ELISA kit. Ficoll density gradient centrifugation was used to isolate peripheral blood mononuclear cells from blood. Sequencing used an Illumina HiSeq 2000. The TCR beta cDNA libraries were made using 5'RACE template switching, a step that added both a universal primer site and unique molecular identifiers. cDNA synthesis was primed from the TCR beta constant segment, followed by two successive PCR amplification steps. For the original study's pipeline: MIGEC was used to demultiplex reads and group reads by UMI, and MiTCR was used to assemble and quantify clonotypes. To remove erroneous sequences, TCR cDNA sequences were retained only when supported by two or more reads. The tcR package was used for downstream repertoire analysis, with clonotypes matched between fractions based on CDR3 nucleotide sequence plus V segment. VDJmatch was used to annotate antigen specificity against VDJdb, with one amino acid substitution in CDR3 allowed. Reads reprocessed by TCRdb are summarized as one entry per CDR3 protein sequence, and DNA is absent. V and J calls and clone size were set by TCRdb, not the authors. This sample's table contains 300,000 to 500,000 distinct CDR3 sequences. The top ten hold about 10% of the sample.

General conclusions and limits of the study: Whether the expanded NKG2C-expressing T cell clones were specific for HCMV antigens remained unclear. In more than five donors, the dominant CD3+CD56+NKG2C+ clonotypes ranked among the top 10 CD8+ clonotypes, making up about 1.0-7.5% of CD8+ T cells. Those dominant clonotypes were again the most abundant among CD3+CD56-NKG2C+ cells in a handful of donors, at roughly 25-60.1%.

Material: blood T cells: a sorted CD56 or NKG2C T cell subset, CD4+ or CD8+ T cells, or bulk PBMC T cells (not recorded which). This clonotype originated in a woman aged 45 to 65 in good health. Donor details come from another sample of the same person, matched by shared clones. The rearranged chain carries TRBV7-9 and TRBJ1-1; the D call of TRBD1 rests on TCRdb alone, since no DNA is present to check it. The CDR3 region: CASSRVQIEAFF.